The 24 T cell receptor beta chains below come from one sample, sequenced in a study of cytomegalovirus exposure and HLA in healthy donors. The PCR made use of 60 Vbeta and 13 Jbeta primers. TCRdb's table, derived via immunoSEQ multiplex PCR, lists solely in-frame clones and lacks some. The sample records 200,000 or so clones, around 75% being singletons. The sequenced sample was PBMCs. These receptors were obtained from a male donor in good health and CMV-seropositive.

The chain couples TRBV19 to TRBJ1-5; D ambiguous. V was cut by 4 bases and J by 6 bases, with 10 bases left in between. Germline V gives CDR1 LNHDA, CDR2 SQIVND (reference sequence). The CDR3 length is 13 residues. CDR3 bases: TGTGCCAGTAGTAGAGCGGGCGGTCAGCCCCAGCATTTT. This gives the protein CASSRAGGQPQHF.

The rearrangement joins TRBV28 to TRBJ2-7; D gene unclear. V lost 2 bases, J lost 3 bases, and 11 bases lay in between. Germline assignment: CDR1 MDHEN and CDR2 SYDVKM. The CDR3 totals 14 residues. The DNA for the CDR3 is TGTGCCAGCAGTTTAAGTTCTACTTTCTACGAGCAGTACTTC. This encodes CASSLSSTFYEQYF.

The chain carries TRBV5-4 and TRBJ2-3; TRBD2 might be the D (6 bases). The CDR3 spans 15 residues. CDR1 and CDR2 (germline): SGHNT, YYREEE (reference sequence). Trimming removed 3 bases from V and 5 bases from J, with 16 bases in between. The CDR3 DNA reads as TGTGCCAGCAGCTCACCTGGGGGAGGTGGAGATACGCAGTATTTT. This gives the protein CASSSPGGGGDTQYF.

V usage is TRBV6-5 and J usage is TRBJ2-1, with a tentative D call TRBD2 (5 bases). Trimming stripped 7 bases from V and 8 bases from J, with 9 bases between. In germline, CDR1 is MNHEY, CDR2 SVGAGI. CDR3 length: 11 amino acids. CDR3 loop: CASTARDEQFF. The CDR3 region has the DNA TGTGCCAGCACTGCGCGGGATGAGCAGTTCTTC.

This clone came up a few times. The rearrangement uses TRBV7-8 and TRBJ1-6, with D possibly being TRBD1 (6 bases). The V gene lost 5 bases and the J gene lost 7 bases, with 15 bases spanning the gap. CDR1 and CDR2 from the germline V gene are SGHVS and FQNEAQ. This CDR3 comprises 15 residues. The CDR3 region is CASSPSGGSNSPLHF. The CDR3 DNA reads TGTGCCAGCAGCCCTAGCGGGGGCTCCAATTCACCCCTCCACTTT.

The rearrangement joins TRBV6-5 to TRBJ2-3, with D perhaps TRBD1 (5 bases). The CDR3 loop spans 15 amino acids. CDR1 MNHEY and CDR2 SVGAGI come from the germline V gene. V lost 3 bases and J lost 0, with 10 bases in between. The CDR3 nucleotides are TGTGCCAGCAGTTATCAGGGTAGTAGCACAGATACGCAGTATTTT. This gives the protein CASSYQGSSTDTQYF.

The V gene is TRBV7-9, the J gene TRBJ2-1; D may be TRBD2 (7 bases). This CDR3 spans 17 amino acids. Trimming removed 5 bases at V and 5 bases at J, with 22 bases between. Germline V gives CDR1 SEHNR, CDR2 FQNEAQ (reference sequence). CDR3 sequence (DNA): TGTGCCAGCAGCCCACACCCCGGGCGGGGGCGAGACAATGAGCAGTTCTTC. Amino acids: CASSPHPGRGRDNEQFF.

The rearrangement links TRBV5-4 to TRBJ2-4; tentative D call: TRBD2 (5 bases). Deletions cut 4 bases from V and 3 bases from J, with 17 bases between. The CDR3 sequence is 16 residues long. Germline CDR1 SGHNT, CDR2 YYREEE (reference sequence). The CDR3 sequence: CASSLDPSGSKNIQYF. CDR3 sequence (DNA): TGTGCCAGCAGCCTCGACCCGTCGGGGAGCAAAAACATTCAGTACTTC.

J is TRBJ1-3 and V is TRBV5-1; perhaps TRBD1 as D (5 bases). Germline CDR1 SGHRS, CDR2 YFSETQ. CDR3 length: 17 amino acids. V lost 2 bases and J lost 0, with 15 bases in between. The CDR3 DNA sequence: TGCGCCAGCAGCTTCGGGACTTCTCCGAGCTCTGGAAACACCATATATTTT. Its translation is CASSFGTSPSSGNTIYF. Based on the CDR3 plus reference TRBV5-1 and TRBJ1-3, the full variable domain is KAGVTQTPRYLIKTRGQQVTLSCSPISGHRSVSWYQQTPGQGLQFLFEYFSETQRNKGNFPGRFSGRQFSNSRSEMNVSTLELGDSALYLCASSFGTSPSSGNTIYFGEGSWLTVV.

CDR3: CASSLKLGQADTQYF. The CDR3, as DNA: TGTGCCAGCAGCCTGAAGTTGGGGCAAGCAGATACGCAGTATTTT. This chain uses TRBV5-4 with TRBJ2-3, with D perhaps matching TRBD1 (5 bases). The length of the CDR3 is 15 residues. Trimming stripped 4 bases from V and 4 bases from J, with 16 bases between. The germline V gene encodes CDR1 SGHNT and CDR2 YYREEE (reference sequence).

In regard to this clone: An end of the junction differs from the germline gene, which may be a read error. The chain employs TRBV15 and TRBJ2-7, with 8 bases matching TRBD1. Per germline, CDR1 LNHNV and CDR2 YYDKDF (reference sequence). The CDR3 sequence is 13 residues long. DNA for the CDR3: TGTGCCACCAGCGGATCGACAGGGGTGAGGCAGAACTTC. This codes for CATSGSTGVRQNF.

The chain joins TRBV2 to TRBJ1-3; D perhaps matches TRBD1 (6 bases). This CDR3 has 15 residues. V shed 4 bases and J shed 0 bases, with 10 bases lying between them. The germline CDR1 and CDR2 sequences are SNHLY and FYNNEI. The CDR3 bases are TGTGCCAGCAGTGTGGGGGCCGTCTCTGGAAACACCATATATTTT. Its translation: CASSVGAVSGNTIYF.

The table lists this clone with a count of one. The chain recombines TRBV28 with TRBJ1-4; 9 positions agree with TRBD1. This CDR3 spans 14 amino acids. Germline trimming cut 6 bases from V and 8 bases from J; bases unmatched to any gene: 7. Looked up from germline, CDR1 is MDHEN and CDR2 is SYDVKM. The CDR3 DNA is TGTGCCAGCAGCCGAACAGGGGGCGGGGAAAAACTGTTTTTT. The encoded protein is CASSRTGGGEKLFF.

The chain recombines TRBV28 with TRBJ1-2, with 8 bases identical to TRBD1. The CDR3 loop spans 14 amino acids. Germline CDR1 is MDHEN and CDR2 is SYDVKM. J lost 4 bases, V lost 7 bases, and 8 bases had no gene match. CDR3 DNA: TGTGCCAGCAACTCCAGGGGGCGGTCCTATGGCTACACCTTC. It codes for CASNSRGRSYGYTF.

The chain carries TRBV4-2 and TRBJ2-3; 9 positions match TRBD2. Trimming removed 4 bases from V and 8 bases from J; junction bases left unmatched: 10. CDR1 and CDR2 (germline): LGHNA, YNFKEQ. The CDR3 sequence is 15 residues long. CDR3: CASSRVAGGQSTQYF. Here the CDR3 DNA reads TGTGCCAGCAGCCGGGTGGCGGGGGGGCAGAGTACGCAGTATTTT.

The CDR3, as DNA: TGTGCCAGCTCACCTGGGACAGGGGACGACTATGGCTACACCTTC. Amino acids: CASSPGTGDDYGYTF. The rearrangement joins TRBV18 to TRBJ1-2, with 10 bases identical to TRBD1. This CDR3 comprises 15 residues. Trimming took 3 bases from V and 3 from J; bases not matched to a gene: 4. Germline CDR1 KGHSH, CDR2 LQKENI.

This clone was counted a single time. The rearrangement joins TRBV5-4 to TRBJ2-5, with 14 bases lining up with TRBD2. V lost 4 bases and J lost 2; bases outside the gene matches: 10. CDR1 and CDR2 from the germline V gene are SGHNT and YYREEE (reference sequence). The CDR3 spans 18 residues. The CDR3 bases are TGTGCCAGCAGCCCGCCCGGGACTAGCGGGGGAAGACAAGAGACCCAGTACTTC. Translation: CASSPPGTSGGRQETQYF.

This rearrangement joins TRBV6-4 to TRBJ1-2; D remains ambiguous. The CDR3 runs 14 residues. CDR1 and CDR2 (germline): MRHNA, SNTAGT. Trimming shortened V by 0 bases and J by 2 bases, and 7 bases separated the two germline ends. The CDR3 loop is CASSDSGRNYGYTF. Here the CDR3 DNA reads TGTGCCAGCAGTGACTCTGGCAGGAACTATGGCTACACCTTC.

This clone was recorded once. This chain uses TRBV4-1 with TRBJ1-5; D not resolved. From germline, CDR1 is MGHRA and CDR2 YSYEKL. The CDR3 is 15 amino acids. The V end lost 3 bases, the J end lost 3 bases, and 12 bases lay between the germline ends. The CDR3 is CASSHASGNNQPQHF. The DNA for the CDR3 is TGCGCCAGCAGCCACGCCTCGGGGAACAATCAGCCCCAGCATTTT.

This chain connects TRBV6-5 to TRBJ2-7; maybe TRBD1 (5 bases). The germline V and J ends were trimmed by 2 bases and 4 bases, with 12 bases remaining between them. The CDR3 totals 14 residues. CDR1 MNHEY and CDR2 SVGAGI come from the germline V gene. The CDR3 loop is CASSYEGARYEQYF. The CDR3 region has the DNA TGTGCCAGCAGTTACGAAGGGGCGCGATACGAGCAGTACTTC.

The gene calls are TRBV5-6 and TRBJ2-5, with D possibly TRBD2 on 6 matching bases. Germline V gene lookup returns CDR1 SGHDT and CDR2 YYEEEE. This CDR3 contains 12 residues. The V and J ends lost 1 base and 7 bases respectively, with 8 bases between them. The DNA of the CDR3 is TGTGCCAGCAGCTTGATCGGGGGGACCCAGTACTTC. Its protein is CASSLIGGTQYF.

V and J are TRBV9 and TRBJ2-1; TRBD1 might be the D (7 bases). V lost 4 bases, J lost 6 bases, and 14 bases lay in between. The CDR3 contains 14 residues. CDR1 and CDR2 from the germline V gene are SGDLS and YYNGEE. The CDR3 sequence is CASSPGTAGNEQFF. CDR3 coding DNA: TGTGCCAGCAGCCCCGGGACAGCGGGCAATGAGCAGTTCTTC.

V is TRBV7-8 and J is TRBJ2-7; 7 positions match TRBD1. The CDR3 contains 15 residues. The germline V gene encodes CDR1 SGHVS and CDR2 FQNEAQ. J was trimmed by 1 base and V by 1 base; bases with no gene match: 4. The CDR3 reads CASSLVGQESYEQYF. CDR3 coding DNA: TGTGCCAGCAGCTTAGTCGGACAGGAGTCCTACGAGCAGTACTTC.

This chain connects TRBV6-6 to TRBJ1-1; D is unresolved. The V gene's germline CDR1 is MNHNY and CDR2 SVGAGI (reference sequence). V was cut by 0 bases and J by 4 bases, with 9 bases left in between. This CDR3 comprises 14 residues. This chain's CDR3 is CASSYSGLGTEAFF. DNA for the CDR3: TGTGCCAGCAGTTACTCAGGACTTGGCACTGAAGCTTTCTTT.